This passage covers 26 T cell receptor beta chains from one sample sequenced in a study of T cell repertoires in aging, cancer and after chemotherapy. TCR beta rearrangements were amplified from peripheral blood genomic DNA. A mixed TRB-A/B primer pool amplified rearranged TRB by multiplex touch-down PCR. TCRdb independently ran MiXCR on the multiplex PCR reads; one entry per CDR3 protein. The data show some 10,000 distinct CDR3 sequences, 25% to 35% seen once. The specimen sequenced was blood. The receptor set was obtained from a human donor in good health.

The rearrangement uses TRBV11-2 and TRBJ2-1, with D perhaps being TRBD1 or TRBD2 (5 bases each). CDR3 length equals 15 residues. V shed 10 bases and J shed 1 base, with 17 bases lying between them. Germline CDR1 SGHAT, CDR2 FQNNGV. The CDR3 DNA follows: TGTGCCACCGGGGCTAATGATGGGTCCTACAATGAGCAGTTCTTC. Amino acid sequence: CATGANDGSYNEQFF.

CDR3 sequence: CASSSFIGGDTDTQYF. CDR3 sequence (DNA): TGCGCCAGCAGCTCGTTTATTGGGGGGGACACAGATACGCAGTATTTT. The gene calls are TRBV5-1 and TRBJ2-3; 7 bases align to TRBD2. Germline values: CDR1 SGHRS, CDR2 YFSETQ. V trimming: 3 bases; J trimming: 2 bases; junction bases outside the gene matches: 9. This CDR3 comprises 16 residues. The whole variable domain, remainder taken from reference TRBV5-1 and TRBJ2-3, is KAGVTQTPRYLIKTRGQQVTLSCSPISGHRSVSWYQQTPGQGLQFLFEYFSETQRNKGNFPGRFSGRQFSNSRSEMNVSTLELGDSALYLCASSSFIGGDTDTQYFGPGTRLTVL.

V and J are TRBV12-5 and TRBJ2-3; TRBD2 aligns across 10 bases. Looked up from germline, CDR1 is LGHNT and CDR2 is FRNRAP. The trim removed 1 base at V and 3 bases at J, leaving 4 bases unmatched. The CDR3 contains 16 residues. This CDR3 reads CASGLGTLAGTDTQYF. The CDR3, as DNA: TGTGCTAGTGGTTTGGGAACACTAGCGGGGACAGATACGCAGTATTTT.

The chain uses TRBV20-1 and TRBJ2-1, with TRBD2 matching over 8 bases. Per germline, CDR1 DFQATT and CDR2 SNEGSKA (reference sequence). J gave up 4 bases and V 1 base, and 12 bases lay outside the gene matches. The CDR3 has 17 residues. This CDR3 reads CSARVDGRAAHYNEQFF. The CDR3 nucleotides read TGCAGTGCTAGAGTGGACGGGAGGGCCGCCCATTACAATGAGCAGTTCTTC.

This clonotype is medium-sized in the sample. The chain recombines TRBV5-6 with TRBJ1-1; D is perhaps TRBD1 (5 bases). The CDR3 extends over 14 amino acids. The germline V gene has CDR1 SGHDT and CDR2 YYEEEE. Trimming cost V 2 bases and J 6 bases, with 14 bases left between them. CDR3 nucleotides: TGTGCCAGCAGCTTCTGGGGGGGAACGGCTGAAGCTTTCTTT. Translating gives CASSFWGGTAEAFF.

Concerning this clonotype itself: A much larger clone sits a single nucleotide away, making a read error possible. The genes are TRBV7-2 and TRBJ1-2, with D hard to call. Germline values: CDR1 SGHTA, CDR2 FQGNSA. Between the trimmed V and J ends, which lost 1 base and 4 bases, there was a span of 10 bases. The CDR3 covers 14 residues. The DNA of the CDR3 is TGTGCCAGCAGCTTAGGCAGTGCCGTCTATGGCTACACCTTC. It translates to CASSLGSAVYGYTF.

This clonotype was found a few times. The J gene is TRBJ2-1, the V gene TRBV19; D possibly corresponds to TRBD2 (6 bases). Germline V gene data show CDR1 as LNHDA and CDR2 as SQIVND (reference sequence). The CDR3 is made up of 15 amino acids. Trimming removed 6 bases at V and 4 bases at J, with 16 bases between. DNA of the CDR3: TGTGCCAGTAGGACATACGGGACTCTATACAATGAGCAGTTCTTC. Protein: CASRTYGTLYNEQFF.

The rearrangement joins TRBV7-2 to TRBJ2-3; TRBD2 might be the D (7 bases). Trimming cost V 1 base and J 9 bases, with 11 bases left between them. Germline CDR1 SGHTA, CDR2 FQGNSA. The CDR3 has 13 residues. CDR3 nucleotides: TGTGCCAGCAGCTTAGAACGGGGGGCAACGCAGTATTTT. It is translated as CASSLERGATQYF.

This clonotype ranks as medium-sized. The chain has TRBV29-1 and TRBJ1-2; maybe TRBD1 (6 bases). The ends were cut back, 2 bases at V and 4 bases at J, with 11 bases in the middle. CDR1 SQVTM and CDR2 ANQGSEA come from the germline V gene. The CDR3 has 13 amino acids. The CDR3 spells CSVEKGGGYGYTF. The CDR3 DNA is TGCAGCGTTGAAAAGGGGGGAGGCTATGGCTACACCTTC. The complete variable domain, with remaining parts taken from reference TRBV29-1 and TRBJ1-2, reads SAVISQKPSRDICQRGTSLTIQCQVDSQVTMMFWYRQQPGQSLTLIATANQGSEATYESGFVIDKFPISRPNLTFSTLTVSNMSPEDSSIYLCSVEKGGGYGYTFGSGTRLTVV.

By sample share, this clonotype is medium-sized. This CDR3 is CATSREGSGNTIYF. CDR3 bases: TGTGCCACCAGCAGAGAGGGATCTGGAAACACCATATATTTT. The J gene is TRBJ1-3, the V gene TRBV15; D is uncertain. Deletions cut 0 bases from V and 1 base from J, with 4 bases between. The CDR3 runs to 14 residues. Germline V gives CDR1 LNHNV, CDR2 YYDKDF (reference sequence).

This clonotype was recorded a few times. The V call is TRBV5-4, the J call TRBJ2-3, with D perhaps matching TRBD2 (6 bases). Trimming took 0 bases from V and 3 from J, leaving 20 bases between them. Germline V gene lookup returns CDR1 SGHNT and CDR2 YYREEE (reference sequence). The CDR3 length is 18 residues. The CDR3 bases are TGTGCCAGCAGCTTGGTTATTATGTTCGGGAGAGGTACAGATACGCAGTATTTT. This translates into CASSLVIMFGRGTDTQYF.

The CDR3 bases are TGCGCCAGCAGCCAAGATTCCGGGACTAGCGGGGACTACGAGCAGTACTTC. This encodes CASSQDSGTSGDYEQYF. The chain recombines TRBV4-3 with TRBJ2-7; 13 nucleotides agree with TRBD2. The CDR3 is made up of 17 amino acids. With V trimmed by 0 bases and J by 3 bases, 5 bases remained unmatched. In germline, CDR1 is LGHNA, CDR2 YSLEER.

This clonotype has more than one count but fewer than ten. The chain recombines TRBV7-9 with TRBJ1-2; D gene uncertain. The germline V gene encodes CDR1 SEHNR and CDR2 FQNEAQ (reference sequence). Trimming left V 5 bases short and J 6 bases short, with 28 bases between. This CDR3 region has 18 residues. This CDR3 reads CASSQSVVALPSGDGYTF. The CDR3 coding sequence is TGTGCCAGCAGCCAATCGGTAGTAGCACTACCCAGCGGTGATGGCTACACCTTC.

This clonotype was detected a few times. V usage is TRBV5-7 and J usage is TRBJ1-5; unclear D gene. TRBV5-7 has ORF status, its function being uncertain. The CDR3 covers 10 residues. V was trimmed by 6 bases and J by 9 bases, leaving 7 bases between them. CDR3 sequence reads: CASNLRPQHF. For the CDR3, the DNA is TGTGCCAGCAACTTACGGCCCCAGCATTTT.

In this sample, this clonotype turned up a few times. This rearrangement joins TRBV6-6 to TRBJ1-5; D is undetermined. The CDR3 loop spans 13 amino acids. The V end was cut by 0 bases, the J end by 5 bases, with 5 bases between. Looked up from germline, CDR1 is MNHNY and CDR2 is SVGAGI (reference sequence). The CDR3, as DNA: TGTGCCAGCAGTTACTCGTGGGATCAGCCCCAGCATTTT. Protein: CASSYSWDQPQHF.

The CDR3 is CAILGFGGGTGELFF. For the CDR3, the DNA is TGTGCCATACTCGGGTTCGGGGGTGGCACCGGGGAGCTGTTTTTT. The chain links TRBV12-3 or TRBV12-4 to TRBJ2-2; tentatively, D is TRBD2 (6 bases). This CDR3 comprises 15 residues. V was clipped by 10 bases and J by 4 bases, with 19 bases between them.

This rearrangement joins TRBV20-1 to TRBJ2-4; no clear D gene. The CDR3 has 13 amino acids. V lost 0 bases and J lost 0, with 3 bases in between. Looked up from germline, CDR1 is DFQATT and CDR2 is SNEGSKA (reference sequence). CDR3 sequence reads: CSARDVAKNIQYF. The CDR3 nucleotides are TGCAGTGCTAGAGATGTAGCCAAAAACATTCAGTACTTC.

This clonotype was seen only a few times. The chain is built from TRBV4-1 and TRBJ2-7; the match to TRBD1 covers 9 bases. The CDR3 totals 15 residues. Per the germline V gene, CDR1 is MGHRA and CDR2 is YSYEKL. Trimming took 5 bases from V and 0 from J; bases not matched to a gene: 5. The CDR3 coding sequence is TGCGCCAGCAGCTACCGGGACAGGGCCTCCTACGAGCAGTACTTC. This codes for CASSYRDRASYEQYF.

The chain recombines TRBV7-2 with TRBJ1-6; 8 bases line up with TRBD1. The CDR3 is 15 residues long. Per germline, CDR1 SGHTA and CDR2 FQGNSA. The V and J ends lost 1 base and 7 bases, in that order; junction bases with no gene match: 3. CDR3 in amino acids: CASSLGTGKNSPLHF. The CDR3 bases are TGTGCCAGCAGCTTAGGGACAGGGAAAAATTCACCCCTCCACTTT.

The V call is TRBV2, the J call TRBJ1-5; D perhaps matches TRBD1 (6 bases). Germline assignment: CDR1 SNHLY and CDR2 FYNNEI. Trimming pared 3 bases from V and 4 bases from J, leaving 13 bases between. The CDR3 sequence is 15 residues long. The CDR3 sequence: CASSDSPGQNQPQHF. CDR3 DNA sequence: TGTGCCAGCAGTGATTCCCCCGGACAGAATCAGCCCCAGCATTTT.

By share, this clonotype ranks as large (0.1 to 1%). The V gene is TRBV4-3, the J gene TRBJ2-7; no clear D gene. The germline gives CDR1 LGHNA, CDR2 YSLEER. This CDR3 has 14 amino acids. V was trimmed by 1 base and J by 3 bases, leaving 10 bases between them. This CDR3 reads CASSQGSGRYEQYF. Here the CDR3 DNA reads TGCGCCAGCAGCCAAGGGTCAGGACGCTACGAGCAGTACTTC.

By proportion, this clonotype is medium-sized. The J gene is TRBJ2-7, the V gene TRBV15; 7 bases map to TRBD1. V shed 8 bases and J 0 bases; nucleotides not matched to a gene: 16. In germline, CDR1 is LNHNV, CDR2 YYDKDF (reference sequence). There are 17 residues in the CDR3. The CDR3 loop is CATYGRRQGSVSYEQYF. The DNA of the CDR3 is TGTGCCACCTACGGCCGACGACAGGGCTCGGTCTCCTACGAGCAGTACTTC.

This clonotype is medium-sized. This chain joins TRBV20-1 and TRBJ1-5; the D gene is possibly TRBD1 (6 bases). Trimming removed 0 bases at V and 5 bases at J, with 11 bases between. CDR1 is DFQATT, CDR2 SNEGSKA, per germline (reference sequence). The CDR3 runs 14 residues. The CDR3: CSAREGQSDQPQHF. CDR3 coding DNA: TGCAGTGCTAGAGAGGGACAAAGTGATCAGCCCCAGCATTTT.

This clonotype was counted between two and nine times. This chain links TRBV6-1 with TRBJ1-2; D ambiguous. In germline, CDR1 is MNHNS, CDR2 SASEGT. The CDR3 consists of 13 residues. Trimming stripped 3 bases from V and 8 bases from J, with 13 bases between. CDR3 sequence: CASSDRTWWGYTF. In DNA, the CDR3 is TGTGCCAGCAGTGACAGGACTTGGTGGGGCTACACCTTC.

A note on this clonotype: Compared with germline, one end of the junction differs, possibly owing to a read error. The chain uses TRBV6-5 and TRBJ2-3, with 9 bases lining up with TRBD2. Looked up from germline, CDR1 is MNHEY and CDR2 is SVGAGI. The CDR3 length is 15 residues. CDR3 protein: CAISVGAGGQGTQYF. In nucleotides, the CDR3 is TGTGCCATCAGTGTCGGAGCGGGGGGCCAGGGTACGCAGTATTTT.

This clonotype is deemed medium-sized (0.01 to 0.1%). The chain recombines TRBV7-9 with TRBJ1-2; the D gene is possibly TRBD1 (5 bases). Trimming left V 5 bases short and J 8 bases short, with 24 bases between. Germline V gives CDR1 SEHNR, CDR2 FQNEAQ (reference sequence). This CDR3 has 16 residues. As DNA, the CDR3 is TGTGCCAGCAGCCCCATAGCTCAGGATGAGGGGCGAGGCTACACCTTC. It is translated as CASSPIAQDEGRGYTF.